The 25 T cell receptor beta chains presented below share a single source sample, sequenced in a study of cytomegalovirus exposure and HLA in healthy donors. Amplification used 60 Vbeta primers and 13 Jbeta primers. Assay: immunoSEQ multiplex PCR; the TCRdb copy retains only in-frame clones and omits some. The sample includes about 180,000 clones, around 70% of them seen just once. Sample: PBMCs. The receptors here all came from a male donor in good health and CMV-seronegative.

The chain joins TRBV10-3 to TRBJ1-2; TRBD1 matches at 7 bases. V gave up 6 bases and J gave up 2 bases; unmatched junction bases: 9. The germline gives CDR1 ENHRY, CDR2 SYGVKD. The CDR3 spans 15 residues. CDR3 protein: CAIRAGTALNYGYTF. The CDR3 nucleotides are TGTGCCATCAGGGCCGGGACAGCCTTAAACTATGGCTACACCTTC.

The chain recombines TRBV2 with TRBJ2-1; TRBD2 matches 8 bases. The CDR3 covers 13 residues. Germline CDR1 and CDR2: SNHLY and FYNNEI. V dropped 6 bases and J dropped 3; count of bases not matched to a gene: 1. The DNA of the CDR3 is TGTGCCAGCAGCCTAGCGGGCTACAATGAGCAGTTCTTC. This gives the protein CASSLAGYNEQFF. Drawing the rest from reference TRBV2 and TRBJ2-1, the complete variable domain is EPEVTQTPSHQVTQMGQEVILRCVPISNHLYFYWYRQILGQKVEFLVSFYNNEISEKSEIFDDQFSVERPDGSNFTLKIRSTKLEDSAMYFCASSLAGYNEQFFGPGTRLTVL.

The chain recombines TRBV19 with TRBJ1-5; 12 bases agree with TRBD1. V lost 3 bases to trimming and J lost 3 bases; unmatched junction nucleotides: 3. Germline V gene lookup returns CDR1 LNHDA and CDR2 SQIVND (reference sequence). The CDR3 extends over 16 amino acids. The chain's CDR3 is CASSMGDRGLNQPQHF. DNA of the CDR3: TGTGCCAGTAGTATGGGGGACAGGGGGCTCAATCAGCCCCAGCATTTT. The full variable domain, with the rest looked up from reference TRBV19 and TRBJ1-5, is DGGITQSPKYLFRKEGQNVTLSCEQNLNHDAMYWYRQDPGQGLRLIYYSQIVNDFQKGDIAEGYSVSREKKESFPLTVTSAQKNPTAFYLCASSMGDRGLNQPQHFGDGTRLSIL.

V gene TRBV5-4 combines with J gene TRBJ2-5; TRBD2 matches at 10 bases. The V and J ends lost 4 bases and 1 base, in that order; junction bases with no gene match: 10. The CDR3 length is 17 residues. The germline V gene has CDR1 SGHNT and CDR2 YYREEE (reference sequence). This CDR3 is CASSRGGSGGPQETQYF. CDR3 in DNA: TGTGCCAGCAGCCGGGGGGGTAGCGGGGGGCCCCAAGAGACCCAGTACTTC.

The rearrangement joins TRBV2 to TRBJ2-7, with D possibly matching TRBD2 (5 bases). This CDR3 has 14 residues. CDR1 and CDR2 (germline): SNHLY, FYNNEI. The V and J ends lost 6 bases and 1 base respectively, with 13 bases between them. DNA for the CDR3: TGTGCCAGCAGGGGTAGCGTAACGTCCTACGAGCAGTACTTC. Its protein product is CASRGSVTSYEQYF. Full variable domain (outside the CDR3, taken from reference TRBV2 and TRBJ2-7): EPEVTQTPSHQVTQMGQEVILRCVPISNHLYFYWYRQILGQKVEFLVSFYNNEISEKSEIFDDQFSVERPDGSNFTLKIRSTKLEDSAMYFCASRGSVTSYEQYFGPGTRLTVT.

Only one count was recorded for this clone. The chain has TRBV29-1 and TRBJ2-3, with a tentative D call TRBD1 (5 bases). V lost 4 bases, J lost 2 bases, and 16 bases lay in between. The CDR3 spans 15 residues. Germline V gene lookup returns CDR1 SQVTM and CDR2 ANQGSEA. In DNA form, the CDR3 reads TGCAGCGTTGTACCGCATAGGGGAAACACAGATACGCAGTATTTT. Protein: CSVVPHRGNTDTQYF.

The chain recombines TRBV6-5 with TRBJ1-5, with 10 bases matching TRBD1. V was pared by 6 bases and J by 5 bases, with 4 bases of the junction left unmatched. This CDR3 contains 14 residues. In germline, CDR1 is MNHEY, CDR2 SVGAGI. The CDR3 reads CASSWDRGHQPQHF. As DNA, the CDR3 is TGTGCCAGCAGCTGGGACAGGGGACATCAGCCCCAGCATTTT.

The chain has TRBV19 and TRBJ1-5; D is uncertain. V lost 7 bases and J lost 7, with 11 bases in between. Per the germline V gene, CDR1 is LNHDA and CDR2 is SQIVND (reference sequence). The CDR3 loop spans 12 amino acids. The CDR3 here is CASTMGGQPQHF. For the CDR3, the DNA is TGTGCCAGTACCATGGGAGGGCAGCCCCAGCATTTT.

J is TRBJ2-4 and V is TRBV18; 9 positions agree with TRBD1. This CDR3 has 17 residues. The V and J ends lost 0 bases and 7 bases, in that order; junction bases with no gene match: 10. Germline CDR1 reads KGHSH; CDR2 reads LQKENI. The CDR3 spells CASSPPRGTGFFNIQYF. DNA of the CDR3: TGTGCCAGCTCACCACCCCGTGGGACAGGGTTTTTCAACATTCAGTACTTC.

The chain uses TRBV2 and TRBJ1-2; 7 bases align to TRBD1. The V segment lost 6 bases and the J segment 2 bases; nucleotides outside the gene matches: 6. Looked up from germline, CDR1 is SNHLY and CDR2 is FYNNEI. This CDR3 has 14 amino acids. The CDR3 sequence is CASRRQGENYGYTF. The DNA for the CDR3 is TGTGCCAGCAGGAGACAGGGCGAGAACTATGGCTACACCTTC.

The chain's CDR3 is CASSLASGGADTQYF. CDR3 nucleotides: TGCGCCAGCAGCTTGGCGAGCGGGGGGGCTGATACGCAGTATTTT. The V call is TRBV5-1, the J call TRBJ2-3, with 10 bases that match TRBD2. CDR3 length: 15 amino acids. The V gene end was trimmed by 0 bases and the J gene end by 6 bases; junction bases not matched to a gene: 4. CDR1 is SGHRS, CDR2 YFSETQ, per germline.

The genes are TRBV7-3 and TRBJ2-7, with TRBD1 matching over 9 bases. This CDR3 comprises 16 residues. The V gene's germline CDR1 is SGHTA and CDR2 FQGTGA. The ends lost 4 bases at V and 4 bases at J; junction bases unmatched: 11. CDR3 loop: CASSSRDRAPFYEQYF. The CDR3 DNA is TGTGCCAGCAGCTCTCGGGACAGGGCTCCATTTTACGAGCAGTACTTC.

The rearrangement uses TRBV18 and TRBJ1-3; weak D call: TRBD1 (6 bases). V was cut by 6 bases and J by 4 bases, with 16 bases left in between. This CDR3 contains 15 residues. From germline, CDR1 is KGHSH and CDR2 LQKENI. CDR3 protein: CASSDVTGQGNTIYF. The DNA for the CDR3 is TGTGCCAGCTCGGATGTCACAGGGCAGGGAAACACCATATATTTT. Together with reference TRBV18 and TRBJ1-3, the CDR3 gives the full variable domain: NAGVMQNPRHLVRRRGQEARLRCSPMKGHSHVYWYRQLPEEGLKFMVYLQKENIIDESGMPKERFSAEFPKEGPSILRIQQVVRGDSAAYFCASSDVTGQGNTIYFGEGSWLTVV.

CDR3 in DNA: TGTGCCAGCAGTTACTCGGCAGGAAACTATGGCTACACCTTC. It codes for CASSYSAGNYGYTF. This sequence joins TRBV6-5 and TRBJ1-2, with D hard to call. In germline, CDR1 is MNHEY, CDR2 SVGAGI. The ends were cut back, 0 bases at V and 2 bases at J, with 7 bases in the middle. CDR3 length: 14 residues.

This sequence joins TRBV29-1 and TRBJ1-2, with D possibly matching TRBD1 (6 bases). Germline V gene data show CDR1 as SQVTM and CDR2 as ANQGSEA. The CDR3 length is 13 residues. V was pared by 8 bases and J by 2 bases, with 15 bases between. CDR3 bases: TGCAGCACCACAGGGAGCTCAAACTATGGCTACACCTTC. Its translation: CSTTGSSNYGYTF.

This chain links TRBV27 with TRBJ1-5; D remains ambiguous. The CDR3 length is 14 residues. Germline V CDR1 and CDR2: MNHEY, SMNVEV (reference sequence). V shed 5 bases and J shed 0 bases, with 8 bases lying between them. The CDR3 DNA follows: TGTGCCAGCAGTCAACAATATAGCAATCAGCCCCAGCATTTT. Protein: CASSQQYSNQPQHF.

The J gene is TRBJ2-5, the V gene TRBV27; D remains ambiguous. Germline lookup yields CDR1 MNHEY and CDR2 SMNVEV (reference sequence). Trimming removed 6 bases from V and 5 bases from J, with 10 bases in between. The CDR3 runs 12 residues. The CDR3 protein is CASSHIQETQYF. DNA of the CDR3: TGTGCCAGCAGCCATATACAGGAGACCCAGTACTTC.

The CDR3 spells CASSLEVTSSYNEQFF. The CDR3 DNA is TGTGCCAGCAGTTTGGAGGTCACGAGCTCCTACAATGAGCAGTTCTTC. This chain uses TRBV6-6 with TRBJ2-1, with D tentatively TRBD2 (5 bases). CDR3 size: 16 residues. The V end was cut by 4 bases, the J end by 0 bases, with 13 bases between. From germline, CDR1 is MNHNY and CDR2 SVGAGI (reference sequence).

In this sample, this clone turned up a few times. The chain is built from TRBV6-1 and TRBJ1-6; D perhaps matches TRBD1 (5 bases). Germline CDR1 is MNHNS and CDR2 is SASEGT. This CDR3 is built from 14 residues. The CDR3 here is CASGTSSYNSPLHF. CDR3 nucleotides: TGTGCGTCGGGGACTAGCTCCTATAATTCACCCCTCCACTTT.

The CDR3 nucleotides read TGTGCCAGCAGTTTGTATAGGACAGGGAGGAATTCACCCCTCCACTTT. Encoded protein: CASSLYRTGRNSPLHF. This rearrangement joins TRBV28 to TRBJ1-6; 8 bases line up with TRBD1. The germline V gene has CDR1 MDHEN and CDR2 SYDVKM. This CDR3 spans 16 amino acids. J was trimmed by 7 bases and V by 3 bases; bases with no gene match: 8.

In regard to this clone: This CDR3 is also generated by other DNA sequences in the sample. The chain is built from TRBV28 and TRBJ1-6; D is unclear. Trimming left V 7 bases short and J 4 bases short, with 11 bases between. The CDR3 has 14 residues. Germline assignment: CDR1 MDHEN and CDR2 SYDVKM. The CDR3 region is CASTPESYNSPLHF. CDR3 nucleotide sequence: TGTGCCAGCACCCCGGAGAGTTATAATTCACCCCTCCACTTT.

V and J are TRBV18 and TRBJ1-4; D is perhaps TRBD1 (5 bases). Germline assignment: CDR1 KGHSH and CDR2 LQKENI. This CDR3 region has 14 residues. Trimming pared 0 bases from V and 8 bases from J, leaving 10 bases between. The CDR3: CASSPPGQGEKLFF. CDR3 DNA sequence: TGTGCCAGCTCACCACCTGGACAAGGAGAAAAACTGTTTTTT.

The chain employs TRBV6-5 and TRBJ2-5; a possible D gene is TRBD1 (6 bases). The CDR3 runs 14 residues. CDR1 MNHEY and CDR2 SVGAGI come from the germline V gene. With 7 bases removed from V and 4 bases from J, the gap between germline ends came to 16 bases. This CDR3 is CASKNRVKGETQYF. DNA for the CDR3: TGTGCCAGCAAGAACAGGGTTAAGGGAGAGACCCAGTACTTC.

V gene TRBV6-5 combines with J gene TRBJ2-3, with a tentative D call TRBD1 (6 bases). CDR1 is MNHEY and CDR2 is SVGAGI in the germline V gene. Trimming removed 5 bases at V and 7 bases at J, with 16 bases between. This CDR3 has 14 residues. The chain's CDR3 is CASSAQNRVNTQYF. The CDR3 DNA reads TGTGCCAGCAGTGCACAGAACAGGGTAAATACGCAGTATTTT.

This rearrangement joins TRBV6-1 to TRBJ2-5, with D uncertain. Matching the DNA end better, TRBJ2-7 makes the J call doubtful. The length of the CDR3 is 11 residues. Germline loops: CDR1 MNHNS, CDR2 SASEGT. The CDR3 loop reads CASSFSYEQYF. In DNA, the CDR3 is TGTGCCAGCAGTTTTAGCTACGAGCAGTACTTC.